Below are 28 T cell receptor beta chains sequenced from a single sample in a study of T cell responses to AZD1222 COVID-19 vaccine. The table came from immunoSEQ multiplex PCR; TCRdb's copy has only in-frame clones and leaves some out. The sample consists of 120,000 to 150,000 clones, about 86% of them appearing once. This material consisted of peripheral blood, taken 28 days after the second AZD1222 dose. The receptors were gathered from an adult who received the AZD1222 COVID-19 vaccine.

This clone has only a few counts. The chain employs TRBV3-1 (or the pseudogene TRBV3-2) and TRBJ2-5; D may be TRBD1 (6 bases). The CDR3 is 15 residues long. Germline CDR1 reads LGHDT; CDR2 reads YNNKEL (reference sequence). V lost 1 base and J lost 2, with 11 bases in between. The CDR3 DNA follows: TGTGCCAGCAGCCAAGTGCTCGGACAGCAAGAGACCCAGTACTTC. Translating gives CASSQVLGQQETQYF.

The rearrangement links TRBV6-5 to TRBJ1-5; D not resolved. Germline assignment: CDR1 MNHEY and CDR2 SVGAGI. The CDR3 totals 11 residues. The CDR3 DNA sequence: TGTGTCGGCATGGGGAATCAGCCCCAGCATTTT. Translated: CVGMGNQPQHF.

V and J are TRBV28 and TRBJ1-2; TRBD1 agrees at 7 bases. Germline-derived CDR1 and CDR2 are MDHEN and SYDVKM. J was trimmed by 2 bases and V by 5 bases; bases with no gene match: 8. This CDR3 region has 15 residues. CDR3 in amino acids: CASSPHQGGNYGYTF. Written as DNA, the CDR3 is TGTGCCAGCAGTCCGCACCAGGGGGGGAACTATGGCTACACCTTC.

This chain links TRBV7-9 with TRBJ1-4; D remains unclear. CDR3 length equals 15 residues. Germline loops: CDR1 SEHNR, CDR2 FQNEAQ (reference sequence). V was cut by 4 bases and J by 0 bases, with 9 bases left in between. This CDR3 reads CASSYTTSTNEKLFF. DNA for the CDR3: TGTGCCAGCAGCTACACGACCTCAACTAATGAAAAACTGTTTTTT.

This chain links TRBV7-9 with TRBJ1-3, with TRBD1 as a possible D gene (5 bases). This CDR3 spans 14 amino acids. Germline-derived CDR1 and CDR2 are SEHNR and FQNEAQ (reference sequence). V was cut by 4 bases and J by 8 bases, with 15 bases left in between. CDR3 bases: TGTGCCAGCAGCTCGAGGGTGGGGACCGACACCATATATTTT. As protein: CASSSRVGTDTIYF.

The CDR3 loop reads CASSPGAGAVRPAGDTQYF. As DNA, the CDR3 is TGTGCCAGCAGCCCCGGGGCAGGGGCGGTCCGCCCCGCGGGAGATACGCAGTATTTT. The chain has TRBV4-2 and TRBJ2-3, with TRBD1 as a possible D gene (6 bases). CDR1 is LGHNA and CDR2 is YNFKEQ in the germline V gene. V was shortened by 4 bases and J by 5 bases, with 28 bases between the two germline ends. CDR3 length: 19 residues.

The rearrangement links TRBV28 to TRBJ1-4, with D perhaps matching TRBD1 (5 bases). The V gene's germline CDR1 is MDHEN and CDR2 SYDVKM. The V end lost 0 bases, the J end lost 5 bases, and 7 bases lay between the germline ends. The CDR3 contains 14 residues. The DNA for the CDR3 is TGTGCCAGCAGTTTATGGACAGTGAATGAAAAACTGTTTTTT. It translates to CASSLWTVNEKLFF. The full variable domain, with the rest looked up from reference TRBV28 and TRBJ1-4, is DVKVTQSSRYLVKRTGEKVFLECVQDMDHENMFWYRQDPGLGLRLIYFSYDVKMKEKGDIPEGYSVSREKKERFSLILESASTNQTSMYLCASSLWTVNEKLFFGSGTQLSVL.

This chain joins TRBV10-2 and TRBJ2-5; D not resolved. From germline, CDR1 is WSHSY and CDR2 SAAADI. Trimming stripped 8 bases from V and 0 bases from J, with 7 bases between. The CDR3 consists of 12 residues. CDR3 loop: CASGRYQETQYF. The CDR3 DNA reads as TGCGCCAGCGGGCGGTACCAAGAGACCCAGTACTTC.

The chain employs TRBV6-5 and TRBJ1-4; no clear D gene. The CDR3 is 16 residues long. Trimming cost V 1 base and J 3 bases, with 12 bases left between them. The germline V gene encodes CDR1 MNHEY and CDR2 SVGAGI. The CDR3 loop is CASSYFPKAANEKLFF. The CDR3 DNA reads TGTGCCAGCAGTTACTTTCCTAAGGCAGCTAATGAAAAACTGTTTTTT.

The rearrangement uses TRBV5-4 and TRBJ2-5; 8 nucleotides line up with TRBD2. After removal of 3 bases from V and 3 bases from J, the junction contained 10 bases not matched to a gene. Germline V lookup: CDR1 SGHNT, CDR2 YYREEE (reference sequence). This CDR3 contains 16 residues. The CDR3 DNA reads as TGTGCCAGCAGCTCGGCGAGCGGGGGATCTGAAGAGACCCAGTACTTC. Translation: CASSSASGGSEETQYF.

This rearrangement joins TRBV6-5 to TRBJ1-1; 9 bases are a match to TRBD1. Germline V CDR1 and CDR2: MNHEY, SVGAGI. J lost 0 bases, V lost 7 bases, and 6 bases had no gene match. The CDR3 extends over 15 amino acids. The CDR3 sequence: CASTEGQGMNTEAFF. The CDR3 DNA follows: TGTGCCAGCACCGAAGGACAGGGGATGAACACTGAAGCTTTCTTT.

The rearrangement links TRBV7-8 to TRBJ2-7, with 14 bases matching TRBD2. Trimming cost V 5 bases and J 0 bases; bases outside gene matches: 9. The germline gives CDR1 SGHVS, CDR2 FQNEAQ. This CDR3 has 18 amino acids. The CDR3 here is CASSPEGTSGGSSYEQYF. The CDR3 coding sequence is TGTGCCAGCAGCCCCGAGGGGACTAGCGGGGGTAGCTCCTACGAGCAGTACTTC.

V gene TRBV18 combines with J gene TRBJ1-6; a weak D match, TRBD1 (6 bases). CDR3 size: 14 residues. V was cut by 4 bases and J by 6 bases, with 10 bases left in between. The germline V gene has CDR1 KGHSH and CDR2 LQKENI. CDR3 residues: CASSLSDSNSPLHF. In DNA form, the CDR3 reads TGTGCCAGCTCACTTTCGGACAGTAATTCACCCCTCCACTTT. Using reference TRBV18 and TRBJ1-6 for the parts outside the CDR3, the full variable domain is NAGVMQNPRHLVRRRGQEARLRCSPMKGHSHVYWYRQLPEEGLKFMVYLQKENIIDESGMPKERFSAEFPKEGPSILRIQQVVRGDSAAYFCASSLSDSNSPLHFGNGTRLTVT.

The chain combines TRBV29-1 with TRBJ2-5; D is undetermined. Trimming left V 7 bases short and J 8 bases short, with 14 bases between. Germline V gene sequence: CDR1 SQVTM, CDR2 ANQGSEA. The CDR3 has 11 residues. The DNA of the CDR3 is TGCAGCGGTCAAAAAAACACTACCCAGTACTTC. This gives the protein CSGQKNTTQYF.

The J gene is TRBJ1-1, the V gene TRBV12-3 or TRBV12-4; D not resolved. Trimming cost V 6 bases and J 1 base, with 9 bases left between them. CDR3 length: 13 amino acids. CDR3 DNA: TGTGCCAGCAGACTAGCCCGGAACACTGAAGCTTTCTTT. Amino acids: CASRLARNTEAFF.

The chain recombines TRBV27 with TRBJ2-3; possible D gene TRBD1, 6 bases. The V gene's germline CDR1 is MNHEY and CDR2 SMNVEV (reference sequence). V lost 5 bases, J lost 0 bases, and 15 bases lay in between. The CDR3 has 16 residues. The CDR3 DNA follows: TGTGCCAGCAGTCAAGGTGGGGGCCCTAGCACAGATACGCAGTATTTT. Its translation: CASSQGGGPSTDTQYF.

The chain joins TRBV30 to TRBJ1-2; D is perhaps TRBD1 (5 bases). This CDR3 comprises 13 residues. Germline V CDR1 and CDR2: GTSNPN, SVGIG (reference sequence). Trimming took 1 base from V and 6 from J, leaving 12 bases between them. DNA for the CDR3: TGTGCCTGGAGTGGCGGGACGGCCAATGGCTACACCTTC. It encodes CAWSGGTANGYTF.

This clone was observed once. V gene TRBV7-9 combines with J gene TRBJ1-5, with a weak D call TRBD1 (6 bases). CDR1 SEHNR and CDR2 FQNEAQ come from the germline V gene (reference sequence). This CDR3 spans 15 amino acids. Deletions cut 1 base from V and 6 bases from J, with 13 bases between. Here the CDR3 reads CASSLGTGHGQPQHF. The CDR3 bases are TGTGCCAGCAGCTTAGGCACAGGGCACGGTCAGCCCCAGCATTTT.

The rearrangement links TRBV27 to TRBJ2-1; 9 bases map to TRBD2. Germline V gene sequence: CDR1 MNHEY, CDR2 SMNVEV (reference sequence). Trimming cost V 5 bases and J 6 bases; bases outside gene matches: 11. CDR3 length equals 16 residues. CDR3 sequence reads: CASSTPTSGPGNEQFF. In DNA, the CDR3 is TGTGCCAGCAGTACCCCAACTAGCGGGCCGGGCAATGAGCAGTTCTTC.

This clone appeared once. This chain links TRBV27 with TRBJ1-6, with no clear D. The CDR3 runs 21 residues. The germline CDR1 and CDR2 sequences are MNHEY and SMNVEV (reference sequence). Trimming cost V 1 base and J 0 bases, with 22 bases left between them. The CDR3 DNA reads TGTGCCAGCAGTTTATTTGGAATAGGAATGCCGACGAGCTCCTATAATTCACCCCTCCACTTT. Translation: CASSLFGIGMPTSSYNSPLHF.

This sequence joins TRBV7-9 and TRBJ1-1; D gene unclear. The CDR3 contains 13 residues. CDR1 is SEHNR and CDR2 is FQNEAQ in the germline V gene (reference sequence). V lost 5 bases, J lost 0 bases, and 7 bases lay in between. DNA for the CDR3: TGTGCCAGCAGCGACACCTTGAACACTGAAGCTTTCTTT. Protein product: CASSDTLNTEAFF. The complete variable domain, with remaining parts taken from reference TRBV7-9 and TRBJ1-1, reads DTGVSQNPRHKITKRGQNVTFRCDPISEHNRLYWYRQTLGQGPEFLTYFQNEAQLEKSRLLSDRFSAERPKGSFSTLEIQRTEQGDSAMYLCASSDTLNTEAFFGQGTRLTVV.

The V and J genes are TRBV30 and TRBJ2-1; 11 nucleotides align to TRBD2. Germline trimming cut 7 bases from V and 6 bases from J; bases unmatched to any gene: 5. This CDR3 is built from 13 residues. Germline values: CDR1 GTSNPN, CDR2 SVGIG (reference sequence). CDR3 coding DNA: TGTGCCTTGGTAGCGGGGGGGCCCAATGAGCAGTTCTTC. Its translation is CALVAGGPNEQFF.

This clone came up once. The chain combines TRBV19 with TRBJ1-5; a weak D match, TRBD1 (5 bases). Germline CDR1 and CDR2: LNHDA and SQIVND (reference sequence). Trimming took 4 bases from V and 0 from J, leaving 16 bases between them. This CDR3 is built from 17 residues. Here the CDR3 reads CASSTAVAGPSNQPQHF. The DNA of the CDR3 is TGTGCCAGTAGTACCGCCGTGGCAGGGCCTAGCAATCAGCCCCAGCATTTT.

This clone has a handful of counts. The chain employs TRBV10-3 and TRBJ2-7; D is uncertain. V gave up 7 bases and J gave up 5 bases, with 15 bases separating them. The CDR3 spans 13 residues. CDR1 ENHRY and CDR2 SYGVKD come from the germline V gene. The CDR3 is CAIKSETSHEQYF. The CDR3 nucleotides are TGTGCCATCAAATCCGAAACCAGCCACGAGCAGTACTTC.

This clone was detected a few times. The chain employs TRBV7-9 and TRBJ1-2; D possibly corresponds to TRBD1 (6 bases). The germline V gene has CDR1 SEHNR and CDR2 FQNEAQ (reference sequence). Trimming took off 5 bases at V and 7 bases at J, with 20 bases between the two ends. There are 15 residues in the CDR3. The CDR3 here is CASSPTYRESSGYTF. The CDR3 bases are TGTGCCAGCAGCCCGACATACAGGGAAAGCTCTGGCTACACCTTC.

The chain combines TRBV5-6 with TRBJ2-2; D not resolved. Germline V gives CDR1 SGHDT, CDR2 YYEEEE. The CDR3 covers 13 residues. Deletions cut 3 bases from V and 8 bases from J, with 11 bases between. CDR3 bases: TGTGCCAGCAGCTCTCAGGTTTTAGGGGAGCTGTTTTTT. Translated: CASSSQVLGELFF. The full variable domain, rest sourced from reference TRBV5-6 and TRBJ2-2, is DAGVTQSPTHLIKTRGQQVTLRCSPKSGHDTVSWYQQALGQGPQFIFQYYEEEERQRGNFPDRFSGHQFPNYSSELNVNALLLGDSALYLCASSSQVLGELFFGEGSRLTVL.

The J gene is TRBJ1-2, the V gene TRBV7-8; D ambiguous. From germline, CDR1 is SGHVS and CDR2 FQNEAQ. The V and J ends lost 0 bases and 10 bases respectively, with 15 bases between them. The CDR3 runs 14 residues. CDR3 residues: CASSLASSPRPYTF. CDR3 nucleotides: TGTGCCAGCAGCTTAGCGTCGTCCCCACGCCCCTACACCTTC.

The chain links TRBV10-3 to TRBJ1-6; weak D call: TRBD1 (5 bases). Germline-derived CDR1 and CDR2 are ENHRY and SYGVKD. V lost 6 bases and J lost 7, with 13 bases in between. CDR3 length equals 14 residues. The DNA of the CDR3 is TGTGCCATCAGGACGGGCAGGGAGAATTCACCCCTCCACTTT. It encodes CAIRTGRENSPLHF.